The T cell receptor (beta chain) under discussion was sequenced for a study of cytomegalovirus exposure and HLA in healthy donors. From germline, CDR1 is SEHNR and CDR2 FQNEAQ (reference sequence). The V end lost 3 bases, the J end lost 11 bases, and 13 bases lay between the germline ends. This CDR3 has 12 residues. PCR was performed using 60 Vbeta and 13 Jbeta primers. The data were produced by immunoSEQ multiplex PCR, yet TCRdb's version contains in-frame clones alone and is incomplete. The table lists 74,000 or so clones, around 78% of them singletons. The sequence derives from a male donor in good health and CMV-seropositive. Sequenced material: PBMCs. This chain uses TRBV7-9 with TRBJ1-2; D uncertain. The CDR3 DNA sequence: TGTGCCAGCAGCTTCGTTATCCGGGAGTACACCTTC. Protein product: CASSFVIREYTF.